This T cell receptor beta chain was profiled in a study of T cell responses to AZD1222 COVID-19 vaccine. Second-dose intervals of approximately 4 or approximately 12 weeks were pooled. Sequenced by immunoSEQ multiplex PCR; TCRdb stores in-frame clones only, minus some. The sample lists 140,000 to 150,000 clones, roughly nine tenths occurring once. Regarding the study as a whole: Donors were largely white British and mainly female; clonal diversity was possibly underestimated. Baseline antibody screening turned up just a handful of seropositive AZD1222 recipients.

To note about this clone: Antigen specificity is unknown.

From germline, CDR1 is LNHNV and CDR2 YYDKDF (reference sequence). V shed 8 bases, J shed 7 bases, and the junction held 8 bases outside the gene matches. This CDR3 spans 15 amino acids. The origin of this receptor is an adult who received the AZD1222 COVID-19 vaccine. This chain connects TRBV15 to TRBJ1-6, with TRBD1 matching over 10 bases. The source material was peripheral blood, sampled 28 days after the second AZD1222 dose. CDR3 DNA sequence: TGTGCCACCGCGAAAAGGGACAGGGGAAATTCACCCCTCCACTTT. Residues: CATAKRDRGNSPLHF.